This entry lists 20 T cell receptor beta chains sequenced from one sample in a study of response to subunit inactivated influenza vaccine. TCRdb analysed the RT-PCR reads with MiXCR anew, one entry per CDR3 protein. The profile covers approximately 520,000 distinct CDR3 sequences, with about 17% appearing a single time and 2.5% to 3.5% taken by the ten largest. The source material was CD4+ T cells sorted from PBMCs, sampled approximately 25 months after vaccination. The origin of the receptors is a man aged 50 to 75 who received an inactivated influenza vaccine.

This sequence joins TRBV7-2 and TRBJ1-1; 8 nucleotides line up with TRBD1. Germline CDR1 SGHTA, CDR2 FQGNSA. The CDR3 has 15 amino acids. Unmatched junction bases numbered 9, after V lost 5 bases and J lost 4 bases. CDR3 coding DNA: TGTGCCAGCAGCCCCCAACAGGGGGTGGCCACTGAAGCTTTCTTT. Translating gives CASSPQQGVATEAFF.

A single count supports this clonotype. This chain links TRBV10-3 with TRBJ2-7, with a tentative D call TRBD1 (5 bases). This CDR3 has 13 amino acids. Germline V lookup: CDR1 ENHRY, CDR2 SYGVKD. V was trimmed by 6 bases and J by 7 bases, leaving 16 bases between them. As DNA, the CDR3 is TGTGCCATCAGCTCAACCAAACCAGGGGAGCAGTACTTC. This codes for CAISSTKPGEQYF.

This clonotype appeared a few times. The rearrangement joins TRBV7-6 to TRBJ2-2, with 13 bases identical to TRBD2. The CDR3 runs to 18 residues. Germline-derived CDR1 and CDR2 are SGHVS and FNYEAQ. Trimming cost V 5 bases and J 1 base; bases outside gene matches: 7. CDR3 amino acids: CASSPGLAGLLNTGELFF. Written as DNA, the CDR3 is TGTGCCAGCAGCCCGGGACTAGCGGGACTACTGAACACCGGGGAGCTGTTTTTT.

The chain carries TRBV4-3 and TRBJ2-7; possibly TRBD1 for D (5 bases). Germline V gene lookup returns CDR1 LGHNA and CDR2 YSLEER. Deletions cut 0 bases from V and 3 bases from J, with 18 bases between. This CDR3 contains 17 residues. CDR3 coding DNA: TGCGCCAGCAGCCAAGATTTAGCTTGGCAGGGTAACTACGAGCAGTACTTC. Translated: CASSQDLAWQGNYEQYF.

CDR3 DNA sequence: TGTGCCAGCAGTTCCCACCCCGGACGGCCCCAAGAGACCCAGTACTTC. It translates to CASSSHPGRPQETQYF. The rearrangement uses TRBV28 and TRBJ2-5; the D is unclear. Germline V lookup: CDR1 MDHEN, CDR2 SYDVKM. The CDR3 runs to 16 residues. V was pared by 4 bases and J by 1 base, with 16 bases between.

The V gene is TRBV25-1, the J gene TRBJ1-4, with TRBD1 as a possible D gene (5 bases). Trimming took off 5 bases at V and 10 bases at J, with 11 bases between the two ends. This CDR3 contains 12 residues. Germline CDR1 and CDR2: MGHDK and SYGVNS. The CDR3 bases are TGTGCCAGCAGTCCGGGGGTGGCAAAACTGTTTTTT. Translating it yields CASSPGVAKLFF.

CDR3 sequence: CASSQAVEQFF. In nucleotides, the CDR3 is TGTGCCAGCAGCCAAGCGGTTGAGCAGTTCTTC. The chain uses TRBV3-1 and TRBJ2-1; D not certain. Germline loops: CDR1 LGHDT, CDR2 YNNKEL (reference sequence). The CDR3 contains 11 residues. Between the trimmed V and J ends, which lost 1 base and 9 bases, there was a span of 4 bases.

This clonotype was observed many times. The CDR3, as DNA: TGCGCCAGCAGCTTGGATACAGTAGGAGAGACCCAGTACTTC. Translation: CASSLDTVGETQYF. This chain uses TRBV5-1 with TRBJ2-5; unclear D gene. There are 14 residues in the CDR3. Trimming took off 0 bases at V and 4 bases at J, with 10 bases between the two ends. Germline V gene sequence: CDR1 SGHRS, CDR2 YFSETQ.

This clonotype has ten or more counts. This chain joins TRBV18 and TRBJ2-6, with D uncertain. Germline CDR1 KGHSH, CDR2 LQKENI. The length of the CDR3 is 15 residues. Trimming removed 2 bases at V and 1 base at J, with 6 bases between. The CDR3 bases are TGTGCCAGCTCACCAAGGGCATCTGGGGCCAACGTCCTGACTTTC. Amino acid sequence: CASSPRASGANVLTF.

The rearrangement links TRBV7-2 to TRBJ2-7; D is uncertain. V lost 6 bases to trimming and J lost 2 bases, with 17 bases between them. CDR1 SGHTA and CDR2 FQGNSA come from the germline V gene. This CDR3 has 15 amino acids. CDR3 in DNA: TGTGCCAGCAGACAAAGGACGGCCAGCCCCTACGAGCAGTACTTC. Its protein product is CASRQRTASPYEQYF.

This clonotype has at least ten counts. V usage is TRBV9 and J usage is TRBJ1-1; no clear D. This CDR3 is built from 13 residues. Germline loops: CDR1 SGDLS, CDR2 YYNGEE. The germline V and J ends were trimmed by 3 bases and 0 bases, with 6 bases remaining between them. The CDR3 reads CASSEGVNTEAFF. CDR3 sequence (DNA): TGTGCCAGCAGCGAAGGAGTGAACACTGAAGCTTTCTTT.

This clonotype has ten or more counts. The rearrangement uses TRBV4-2 and TRBJ2-2; D ambiguous. Germline CDR1 reads LGHNA; CDR2 reads YNFKEQ. The CDR3 is 14 residues long. Trimming took off 4 bases at V and 4 bases at J, with 10 bases between the two ends. The CDR3 DNA is TGTGCCAGCAGCCCTACCGGGCCCACCGGGGAGCTGTTTTTT. Translating gives CASSPTGPTGELFF.

The chain carries TRBV24-1 and TRBJ2-1, with D possibly TRBD2 on 6 matching bases. This CDR3 spans 12 amino acids. V was shortened by 4 bases and J by 9 bases, with 9 bases between the two germline ends. Germline CDR1 is KGHDR and CDR2 is SFDVKD. For the CDR3, the DNA is TGTGCCACCAGTGAGTCGGAGGGTGAGCAGTTCTTC. This translates into CATSESEGEQFF.

The chain links TRBV20-1 to TRBJ1-5; 8 bases match TRBD1. This CDR3 contains 15 residues. Germline-derived CDR1 and CDR2 are DFQATT and SNEGSKA (reference sequence). V dropped 2 bases and J dropped 3; count of bases not matched to a gene: 6. CDR3 in DNA: TGCAGTGCTAGATACTGGGACAGGTCCAATCAGCCCCAGCATTTT. Protein product: CSARYWDRSNQPQHF.

In its sample, this clonotype was seen a few times. The chain recombines TRBV5-6 with TRBJ1-2; no reliable D call. The V and J ends lost 6 bases and 4 bases respectively, with 13 bases between them. CDR3 length: 13 amino acids. CDR1 and CDR2 from the germline V gene are SGHDT and YYEEEE. CDR3 amino acids: CASTFESVYGYTF. The CDR3 DNA follows: TGTGCCAGCACTTTTGAGTCGGTCTATGGCTACACCTTC.

V usage is TRBV28 and J usage is TRBJ2-3; no clear D gene. There are 14 residues in the CDR3. V was trimmed by 5 bases and J by 4 bases, leaving 13 bases between them. Germline CDR1 MDHEN, CDR2 SYDVKM. The CDR3 bases are TGTGCCAGCAGTCCAACTTTTTCCGCAGATACGCAGTATTTT. This sequence encodes CASSPTFSADTQYF.

V and J are TRBV6-5 and TRBJ1-2, with TRBD1 identical over 9 bases. The CDR3 length is 16 residues. Unmatched junction bases numbered 14, after V lost 4 bases and J lost 8 bases. From germline, CDR1 is MNHEY and CDR2 SVGAGI. This chain's CDR3 is CASSSLPGQGMGGYTF. The CDR3 region has the DNA TGTGCCAGCAGTTCCTTACCGGGACAGGGAATGGGAGGCTACACCTTC.

V gene TRBV20-1 combines with J gene TRBJ1-2; 7 nucleotides line up with TRBD1. Germline-derived CDR1 and CDR2 are DFQATT and SNEGSKA (reference sequence). The CDR3 runs to 13 residues. J gave up 1 base and V 5 bases, and 4 bases lay outside the gene matches. The CDR3 loop is CSAGTDFNYGYTF. The CDR3 DNA sequence: TGCAGTGCTGGGACAGACTTTAACTATGGCTACACCTTC.

The chain joins TRBV29-1 to TRBJ1-1; D gene unclear. Trimming removed 4 bases at V and 1 base at J, with 7 bases between. Germline-derived CDR1 and CDR2 are SQVTM and ANQGSEA. This CDR3 has 12 amino acids. The CDR3 loop reads CSVAWRNTEAFF. CDR3 coding DNA: TGCAGCGTTGCTTGGCGGAACACTGAAGCTTTCTTT.

The CDR3 protein is CSASGTSGRAFSYEQYF. For the CDR3, the DNA is TGCAGTGCTTCCGGGACTAGCGGGAGGGCGTTCTCCTACGAGCAGTACTTC. V usage is TRBV20-1 and J usage is TRBJ2-7; 16 nucleotides agree with TRBD2. From germline, CDR1 is DFQATT and CDR2 SNEGSKA (reference sequence). Germline trimming cut 5 bases from V and 0 bases from J; bases unmatched to any gene: 7. This CDR3 is built from 17 residues.